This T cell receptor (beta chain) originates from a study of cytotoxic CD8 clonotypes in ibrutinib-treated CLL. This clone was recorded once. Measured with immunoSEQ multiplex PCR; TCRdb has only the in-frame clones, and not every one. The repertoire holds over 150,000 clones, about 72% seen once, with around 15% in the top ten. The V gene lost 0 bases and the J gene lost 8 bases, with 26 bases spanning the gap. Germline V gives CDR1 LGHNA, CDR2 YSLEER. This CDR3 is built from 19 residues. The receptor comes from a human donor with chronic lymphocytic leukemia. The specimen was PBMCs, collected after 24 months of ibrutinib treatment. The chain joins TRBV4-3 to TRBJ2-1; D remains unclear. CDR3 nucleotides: TGCGCCAGCAGCCAAGATTATGGGGTTCGTTGGACCCCGATAGATGAGCAGTTCTTC. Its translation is CASSQDYGVRWTPIDEQFF.